This is a list of T cell receptor beta chains from one sample in a study of T cells expressing NK-cell markers. TCRdb reanalyzed the 5' RACE reads, giving one entry per CDR3 protein sequence and no DNA. This sample's clone table lists some 450,000 distinct CDR3 sequences. The specimen was blood T cells: a sorted CD56 or NKG2C T cell subset, CD4+ or CD8+ T cells, or bulk PBMC T cells (not recorded which). The source is a woman aged 18-70 years in good health. Both conserved end residues are part of each CDR3. Fields, in order: CDR3 protein, J gene, V gene.

CDR3: CASNQQLMWLAGNTGELFF
J: TRBJ2-2
V: TRBV6-2/TRBV6-3

CDR3: CSARDGAGNTIYF
J: TRBJ1-3
V: TRBV20-1

CDR3: CSARGQPSSYEQYF
J: TRBJ2-7
V: TRBV29-1

CDR3: CASSESGTYGYTF
J: TRBJ1-2
V: TRBV10-1

CDR3: CASSQEGGDTQYF
J: TRBJ2-3
V: TRBV4-3

CDR3: CASSPASGLTYEQYF
J: TRBJ2-7
V: TRBV5-1

CDR3: CASSGPPAHTDTQYF
J: TRBJ2-3
V: TRBV5-1

CDR3: CSARGTAGTLSEFF
J: TRBJ2-1
V: TRBV20-1

CDR3: CASTRTSGTSYEQYF
J: TRBJ2-7
V: TRBV12-3/TRBV12-4

CDR3: CASRTAIGSQETQYF
J: TRBJ2-5
V: TRBV6-2/TRBV6-3

CDR3: CASSFWVAEAFF
J: TRBJ1-1
V: TRBV6-5

CDR3: CSAAPGTKSSYEQYF
J: TRBJ2-7
V: TRBV20-1

CDR3: CASSHTLSYEQYF
J: TRBJ2-7
V: TRBV4-2

CDR3: CASSSVAGLGEFF
J: TRBJ2-1
V: TRBV7-8

CDR3: CASSKLSGRSSTDTQYF
J: TRBJ2-3
V: TRBV21-1

CDR3: CASSVTRQGPAYNEQFF
J: TRBJ2-1
V: TRBV9

CDR3: CASQNGVQETQYF
J: TRBJ2-5
V: TRBV7-6

CDR3: CASSWGANQPQHF
J: TRBJ1-5
V: TRBV7-9

CDR3: CASSFFLAGPTDTQYF
J: TRBJ2-3
V: TRBV12-3/TRBV12-4

CDR3: CASSGQAAGQETQYF
J: TRBJ2-5
V: TRBV25-1

CDR3: CAISELQMNSPLHF
J: TRBJ1-6
V: TRBV10-3

CDR3: CSARTPFSPTSYEQYF
J: TRBJ2-7
V: TRBV20-1

CDR3: CASSPSGGALKAKNIQYF
J: TRBJ2-4
V: TRBV7-6

CDR3: CASSFTGQGWGELFF
J: TRBJ2-2
V: TRBV9

CDR3: CASNGAMNTEAFF
J: TRBJ1-1
V: TRBV6-1

CDR3: CASSLGDSTTGELFF
J: TRBJ2-2
V: TRBV6-5

CDR3: CASSQIAGGEQYF
J: TRBJ2-7
V: TRBV7-2

CDR3: CASRRGFSDTQYF
J: TRBJ2-3
V: TRBV5-6

CDR3: CSASFSGGNEQFF
J: TRBJ2-1
V: TRBV20-1

CDR3: CASSRTRGVKETQYF
J: TRBJ2-5
V: TRBV6-1

CDR3: CASSDLPSGRNEQFF
J: TRBJ2-1
V: TRBV6-4

CDR3: CASSPREGSYGYTF
J: TRBJ1-2
V: TRBV11-2

CDR3: CASTFGGGPDGEAFF
J: TRBJ1-1
V: TRBV6-5

CDR3: CASSLGGLAGVSTDTQYF
J: TRBJ2-3
V: TRBV5-1

CDR3: CSVEPRSTGVLRETQYF
J: TRBJ2-5
V: TRBV29-1

CDR3: CALQGSNQPQHF
J: TRBJ1-5
V: TRBV28

CDR3: CASSSQGLTNEAFF
J: TRBJ1-1
V: TRBV5-1

CDR3: CASSFRAEQFF
J: TRBJ2-1
V: TRBV12-3/TRBV12-4

CDR3: CASSQAPGTSYYEQYF
J: TRBJ2-7
V: TRBV14

CDR3: CATRDRPPSGANVLTF
J: TRBJ2-6
V: TRBV12-3/TRBV12-4